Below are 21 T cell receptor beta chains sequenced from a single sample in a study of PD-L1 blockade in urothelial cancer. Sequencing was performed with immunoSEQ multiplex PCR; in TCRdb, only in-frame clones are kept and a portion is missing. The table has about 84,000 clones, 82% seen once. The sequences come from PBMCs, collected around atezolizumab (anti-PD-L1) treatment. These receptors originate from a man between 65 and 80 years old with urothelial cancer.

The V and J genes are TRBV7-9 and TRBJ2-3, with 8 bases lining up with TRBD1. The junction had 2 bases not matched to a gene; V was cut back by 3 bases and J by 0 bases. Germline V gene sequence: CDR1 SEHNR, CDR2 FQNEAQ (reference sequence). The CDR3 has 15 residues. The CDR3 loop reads CASSFDRGSTDTQYF. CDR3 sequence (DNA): TGTGCCAGCAGCTTCGACAGGGGAAGCACAGATACGCAGTATTTT.

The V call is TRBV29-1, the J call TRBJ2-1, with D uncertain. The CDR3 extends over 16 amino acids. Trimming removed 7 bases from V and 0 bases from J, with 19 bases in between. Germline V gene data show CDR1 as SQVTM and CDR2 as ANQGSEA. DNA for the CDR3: TGCAGCGCCCGAAGAACCCTTAGCCGCTCCTACAATGAGCAGTTCTTC. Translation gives CSARRTLSRSYNEQFF.

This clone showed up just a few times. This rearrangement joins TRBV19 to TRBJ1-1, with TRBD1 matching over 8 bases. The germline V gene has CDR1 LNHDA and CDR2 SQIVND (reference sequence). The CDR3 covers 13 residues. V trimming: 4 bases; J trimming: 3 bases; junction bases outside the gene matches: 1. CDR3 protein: CASSTTGDTEAFF. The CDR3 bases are TGTGCCAGTAGTACGACAGGGGACACTGAAGCTTTCTTT.

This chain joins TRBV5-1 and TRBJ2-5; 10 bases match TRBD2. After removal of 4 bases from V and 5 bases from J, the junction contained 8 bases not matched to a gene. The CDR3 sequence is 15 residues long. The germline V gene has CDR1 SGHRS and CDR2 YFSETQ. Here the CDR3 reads CASSIQREGHETQYF. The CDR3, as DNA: TGCGCCAGCAGCATCCAGCGGGAGGGCCACGAGACCCAGTACTTC.

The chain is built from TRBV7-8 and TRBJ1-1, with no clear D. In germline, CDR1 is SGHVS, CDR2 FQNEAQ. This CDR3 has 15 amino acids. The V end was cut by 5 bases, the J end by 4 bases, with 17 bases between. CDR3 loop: CASSLMVEGATEAFF. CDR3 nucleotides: TGTGCCAGCAGCCTCATGGTTGAGGGTGCCACTGAAGCTTTCTTT.

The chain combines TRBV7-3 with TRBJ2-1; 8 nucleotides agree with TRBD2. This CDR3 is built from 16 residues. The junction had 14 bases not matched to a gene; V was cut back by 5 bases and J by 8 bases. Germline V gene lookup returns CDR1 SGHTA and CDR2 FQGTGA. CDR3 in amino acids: CASSLGQQREIDEQFF. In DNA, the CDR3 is TGTGCCAGCAGCCTTGGCCAGCAGCGGGAGATAGATGAGCAGTTCTTC.

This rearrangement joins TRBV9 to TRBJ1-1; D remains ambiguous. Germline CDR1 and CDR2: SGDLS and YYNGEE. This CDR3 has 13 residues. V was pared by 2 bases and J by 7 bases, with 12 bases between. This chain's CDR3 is CASSVSGIGEAFF. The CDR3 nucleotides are TGTGCCAGCAGCGTGTCGGGGATTGGTGAAGCTTTCTTT.

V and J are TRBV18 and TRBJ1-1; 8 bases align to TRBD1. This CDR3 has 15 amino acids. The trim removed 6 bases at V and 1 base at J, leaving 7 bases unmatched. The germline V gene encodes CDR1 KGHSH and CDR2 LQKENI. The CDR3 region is CASSSRTGSNTEAFF. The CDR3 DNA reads TGTGCCAGCTCCTCGAGGACAGGGTCGAACACTGAAGCTTTCTTT.

The CDR3 sequence is CASSPNRDRAGTEAFF. The DNA for the CDR3 is TGTGCCAGTAGTCCAAATCGGGACAGGGCGGGCACTGAAGCTTTCTTT. The chain carries TRBV19 and TRBJ1-1, with 9 bases aligning to TRBD1. The J segment lost 4 bases and the V segment lost 5 bases, leaving 11 bases of the junction unmatched. CDR1 and CDR2 (germline): LNHDA, SQIVND (reference sequence). The CDR3 runs to 16 residues.

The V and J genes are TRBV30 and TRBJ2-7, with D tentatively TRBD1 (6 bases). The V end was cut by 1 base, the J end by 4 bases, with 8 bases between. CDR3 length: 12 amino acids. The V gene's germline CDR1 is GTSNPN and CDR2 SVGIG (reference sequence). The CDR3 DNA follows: TGTGCCTGGAGTGGGCAGGGGTACGAGCAGTACTTC. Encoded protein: CAWSGQGYEQYF.

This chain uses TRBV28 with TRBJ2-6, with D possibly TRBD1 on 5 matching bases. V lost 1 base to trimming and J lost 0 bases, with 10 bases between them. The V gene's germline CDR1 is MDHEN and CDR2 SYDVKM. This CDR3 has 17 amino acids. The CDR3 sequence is CASSLLGPVSGANVLTF. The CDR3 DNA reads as TGTGCCAGCAGTTTATTGGGGCCGGTCTCTGGGGCCAACGTCCTGACTTTC. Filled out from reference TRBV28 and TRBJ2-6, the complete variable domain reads DVKVTQSSRYLVKRTGEKVFLECVQDMDHENMFWYRQDPGLGLRLIYFSYDVKMKEKGDIPEGYSVSREKKERFSLILESASTNQTSMYLCASSLLGPVSGANVLTFGAGSRLTVL.

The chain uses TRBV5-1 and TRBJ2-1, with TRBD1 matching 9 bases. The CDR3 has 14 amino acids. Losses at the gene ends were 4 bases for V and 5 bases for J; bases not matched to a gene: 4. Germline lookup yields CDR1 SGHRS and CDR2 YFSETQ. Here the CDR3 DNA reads TGCGCCAGCAGCGCCCGGACAGGGGACAATGAGCAGTTCTTC. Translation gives CASSARTGDNEQFF.

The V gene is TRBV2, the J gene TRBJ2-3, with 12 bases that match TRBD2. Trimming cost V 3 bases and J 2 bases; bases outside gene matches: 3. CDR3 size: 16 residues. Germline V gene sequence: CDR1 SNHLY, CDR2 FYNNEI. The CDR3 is CASSDRLAGVTDTQYF. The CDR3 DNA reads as TGTGCCAGCAGTGACAGACTAGCGGGGGTCACAGATACGCAGTATTTT. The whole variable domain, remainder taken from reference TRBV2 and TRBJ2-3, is EPEVTQTPSHQVTQMGQEVILRCVPISNHLYFYWYRQILGQKVEFLVSFYNNEISEKSEIFDDQFSVERPDGSNFTLKIRSTKLEDSAMYFCASSDRLAGVTDTQYFGPGTRLTVL.

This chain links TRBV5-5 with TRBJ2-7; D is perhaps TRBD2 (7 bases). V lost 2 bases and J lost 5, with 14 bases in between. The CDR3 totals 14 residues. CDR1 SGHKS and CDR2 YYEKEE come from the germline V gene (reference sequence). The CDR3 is CASSLGTGRDEQYF. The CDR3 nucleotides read TGTGCCAGCAGCTTAGGAACAGGGAGGGACGAGCAGTACTTC.

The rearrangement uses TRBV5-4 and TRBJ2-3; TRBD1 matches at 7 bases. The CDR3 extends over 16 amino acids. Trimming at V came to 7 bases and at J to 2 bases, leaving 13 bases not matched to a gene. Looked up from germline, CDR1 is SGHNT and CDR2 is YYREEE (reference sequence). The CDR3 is CASSQGDSDITDTQYF. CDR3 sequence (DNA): TGTGCCAGCTCTCAGGGGGACAGCGACATCACAGATACGCAGTATTTT.

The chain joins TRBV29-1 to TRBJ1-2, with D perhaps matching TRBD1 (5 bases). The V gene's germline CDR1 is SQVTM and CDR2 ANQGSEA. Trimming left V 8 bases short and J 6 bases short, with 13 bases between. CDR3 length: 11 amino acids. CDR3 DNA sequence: TGCAGCTTCTACGTGGGGCATGGCTACACCTTC. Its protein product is CSFYVGHGYTF.

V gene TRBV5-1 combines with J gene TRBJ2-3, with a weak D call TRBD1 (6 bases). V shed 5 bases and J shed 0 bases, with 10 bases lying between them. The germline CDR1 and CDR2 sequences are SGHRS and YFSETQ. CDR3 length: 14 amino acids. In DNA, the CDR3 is TGCGCCAGCAGGTCAGGGGAAAGCACAGATACGCAGTATTTT. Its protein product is CASRSGESTDTQYF.

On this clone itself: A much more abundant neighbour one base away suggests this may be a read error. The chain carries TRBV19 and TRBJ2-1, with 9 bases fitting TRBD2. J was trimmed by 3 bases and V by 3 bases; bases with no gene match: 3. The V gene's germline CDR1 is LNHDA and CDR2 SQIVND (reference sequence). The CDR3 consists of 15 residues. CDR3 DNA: TGTGCCAGTAGTATCGCTAGCGGGGACTACAATGAGCAGTTCTTC. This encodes CASSIASGDYNEQFF.

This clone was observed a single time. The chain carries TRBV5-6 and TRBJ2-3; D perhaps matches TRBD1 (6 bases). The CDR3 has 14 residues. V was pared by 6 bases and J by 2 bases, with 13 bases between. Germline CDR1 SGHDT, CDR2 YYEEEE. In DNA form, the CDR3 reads TGTGCCAGCACTGGGACAAGGGCCACAGATACGCAGTATTTT. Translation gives CASTGTRATDTQYF.

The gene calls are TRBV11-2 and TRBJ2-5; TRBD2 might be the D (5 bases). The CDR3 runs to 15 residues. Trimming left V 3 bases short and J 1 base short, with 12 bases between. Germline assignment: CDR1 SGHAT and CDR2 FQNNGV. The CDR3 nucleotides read TGTGCCAGCAGCTTCGAGACTAATTCCCAAGAGACCCAGTACTTC. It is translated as CASSFETNSQETQYF.

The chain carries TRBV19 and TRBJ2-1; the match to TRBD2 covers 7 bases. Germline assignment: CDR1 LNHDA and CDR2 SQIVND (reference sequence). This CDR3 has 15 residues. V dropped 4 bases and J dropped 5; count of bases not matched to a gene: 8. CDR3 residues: CASSNGGTINNEQFF. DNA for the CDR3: TGTGCCAGTAGTAACGGCGGGACTATAAACAATGAGCAGTTCTTC.